The T cell receptor beta chain under discussion was sequenced for a study of T cells in Graves' hyperthyroidism and ophthalmopathy. Trimming took 4 bases from V and 3 from J, leaving 15 bases between them. Germline V gene lookup returns CDR1 LNHDA and CDR2 SQIVND (reference sequence). This CDR3 is 15 amino acids long. Authors of the study amplified TCR beta CDR3 regions from RNA transcripts. The HTBI primer set drove a first-round RT-PCR of the TCR CDR3. Each CDR3 protein gets one entry after TCRdb re-called the multiplex PCR reads with MiXCR. This sample yields 750,000 to 900,000 distinct CDR3 sequences, of which over 35% are seen a single time; 7.5% to 9.5% belongs to the top ten. This clonotype showed up many times.

The rearrangement uses TRBV19 and TRBJ1-2; D possibly corresponds to TRBD1 (6 bases). The sequenced material came from blood. This receptor was taken from a young man with Graves' hyperthyroidism. The CDR3 DNA sequence: TGTGCCAGTAGTACCCTCAGCGCAGGGGACTATGGCTACACCTTC. Translating gives CASSTLSAGDYGYTF.